This TCR beta chain was sequenced in a study of prognosis after radiotherapy for stage I lung cancer. Whole-study context: Radiotherapy used SBRT, divided into 3 to 5 fractions and reaching a biologically effective dose of at least 100 Gy.

Multiplex PCR in two rounds served to amplify TCR beta CDR3 from genomic DNA. Primers were specific to each TRBV and TRBJ gene in first-round PCR. TCRdb re-analysed the multiplex PCR reads in MiXCR, keeping a single row per CDR3 protein. The repertoire holds more than 30,000 distinct CDR3 sequences, 35% to 45% seen once, with 15% to 17% in the top ten. V was trimmed by 1 base and J by 2 bases, leaving 12 bases between them. Germline loops: CDR1 MDHEN, CDR2 SYDVKM. CDR3 length: 15 amino acids. This rearrangement joins TRBV28 to TRBJ2-7; maybe TRBD1 (6 bases). The receptor was isolated from a donor over 45 with non-small cell lung cancer. The starting material was PBMCs, obtained before or after stereotactic body radiation therapy (not recorded which). The CDR3 region is CASSLYRDLTYEQYF. The DNA of the CDR3 is TGTGCCAGCAGTTTATACAGGGACCTCACCTACGAGCAGTACTTC.